The clone carrying this T cell receptor beta chain was picked up one time. The antigen is unknown. This table comes from immunoSEQ multiplex PCR, and its TCRdb copy is limited to in-frame clones, with some not included. The sample carries over 85,000 clones, approximately 94% recorded once. Recipients boosted at about 4 weeks or about 12 weeks are pooled. This entry belongs to a study of T cell responses to AZD1222 COVID-19 vaccine. Study findings and constraints: Clonal diversity was possibly underestimated, and the donors were mostly white British, with more females.

The specimen was peripheral blood, collected 28 days after the second AZD1222 dose. The receptor's source is an adult who received the AZD1222 COVID-19 vaccine.

The CDR3 reads CASSLSGTGRLYEQYF. Here the CDR3 DNA reads TGTGCCAGCAGTTTATCGGGGACAGGGCGACTCTACGAGCAGTACTTC. The V and J genes are TRBV27 and TRBJ2-7, with 9 positions matching TRBD1. The germline V gene has CDR1 MNHEY and CDR2 SMNVEV (reference sequence). Losses at the gene ends were 0 bases for V and 3 bases for J; bases not matched to a gene: 6. The CDR3 has 16 amino acids.